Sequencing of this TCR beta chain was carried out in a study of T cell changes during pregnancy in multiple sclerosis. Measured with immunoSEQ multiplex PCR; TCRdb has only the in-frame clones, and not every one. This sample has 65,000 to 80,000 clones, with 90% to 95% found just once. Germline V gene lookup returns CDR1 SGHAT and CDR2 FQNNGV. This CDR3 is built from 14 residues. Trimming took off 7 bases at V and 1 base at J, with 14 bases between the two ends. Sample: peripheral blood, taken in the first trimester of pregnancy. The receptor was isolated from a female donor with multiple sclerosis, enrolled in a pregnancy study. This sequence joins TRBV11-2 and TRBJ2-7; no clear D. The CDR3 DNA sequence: TGTGCCAGCACCTTTAGGCGGTCTTCCTACGAGCAGTACTTC. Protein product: CASTFRRSSYEQYF.